These 5 T cell receptor beta chains came from one sample sequenced in a study of cytomegalovirus exposure and HLA in healthy donors. Primers included in the PCR were 60 Vbeta and 13 Jbeta primers. Here immunoSEQ multiplex PCR was the method, and the copy in TCRdb shows in-frame clones only, minus some. This table has 89,000 or so clones, 80% to 90% appearing once. The source material was PBMCs. Receptors originate from a woman under 30 in good health and CMV-seropositive.

The genes are TRBV5-4 and TRBJ2-1, with D possibly being TRBD2 (6 bases). The CDR3 is 13 amino acids. V dropped 6 bases and J dropped 2 bases, with 9 bases sitting between them. From germline, CDR1 is SGHNT and CDR2 YYREEE (reference sequence). CDR3 coding DNA: TGTGCCAGCACCTCGGGGGCCTACAATGAGCAGTTCTTC. Amino acid sequence: CASTSGAYNEQFF.

The CDR3 nucleotides are TGCGCCAGCAGCCACCTAGGACAGCTCAAAGAGACCCAGTACTTC. As protein: CASSHLGQLKETQYF. The gene calls are TRBV4-1 and TRBJ2-5, with D possibly matching TRBD1 (6 bases). This CDR3 has 15 amino acids. Trimming took 3 bases from V and 3 from J, leaving 14 bases between them. Germline CDR1 and CDR2: MGHRA and YSYEKL.

The chain links TRBV28 to TRBJ1-2; a possible D gene is TRBD1 (6 bases). V lost 4 bases, J lost 6 bases, and 12 bases lay in between. CDR3 size: 13 residues. CDR1 and CDR2 from the germline V gene are MDHEN and SYDVKM. This chain's CDR3 is CASSYRVGDGYTF. CDR3 DNA sequence: TGTGCCAGCAGTTACAGGGTCGGGGATGGCTACACCTTC.

This sequence joins TRBV5-1 and TRBJ2-1, with 13 bases aligning to TRBD2. This CDR3 spans 15 amino acids. V was pared by 2 bases and J by 4 bases, with 0 bases of the junction left unmatched. CDR1 and CDR2 from the germline V gene are SGHRS and YFSETQ. This CDR3 is CASSLLAGGYNEQFF. CDR3 in DNA: TGCGCCAGCAGCTTACTAGCGGGGGGGTACAATGAGCAGTTCTTC. Filled out from reference TRBV5-1 and TRBJ2-1, the complete variable domain reads KAGVTQTPRYLIKTRGQQVTLSCSPISGHRSVSWYQQTPGQGLQFLFEYFSETQRNKGNFPGRFSGRQFSNSRSEMNVSTLELGDSALYLCASSLLAGGYNEQFFGPGTRLTVL.

The chain uses TRBV5-6 and TRBJ2-7, with D perhaps TRBD2 (6 bases). The CDR3 totals 14 residues. Germline CDR1 is SGHDT and CDR2 is YYEEEE. V gave up 4 bases and J gave up 3 bases, with 14 bases separating them. The DNA for the CDR3 is TGTGCCAGCAGCCTGTCCGTGACTAGCTACGAGCAGTACTTC. Encoded protein: CASSLSVTSYEQYF.